This T cell receptor beta chain appears in the sequencing data of a study of OX40 agonist ivuxolimab in advanced cancers. The CDR3 totals 15 residues. V trimming: 5 bases; J trimming: 5 bases; junction bases outside the gene matches: 9. Germline assignment: CDR1 SGHTA and CDR2 FQGNSA. Generated by immunoSEQ multiplex PCR, the TCRdb table keeps only in-frame clones and is missing some. The data hold around 100,000 clones, with approximately 87% observed a single time. The sequencing used CD4+ or CD8+ T cells sorted from blood, collected in a trial of the OX40 agonist ivuxolimab. The J gene is TRBJ1-1, the V gene TRBV7-2; TRBD1 agrees at 9 bases. The sequence came from an adult with an advanced solid tumor such as melanoma, head and neck, liver or kidney cancer. CDR3 region: CASSREGQGATEAFF. DNA of the CDR3: TGTGCCAGCAGCCGGGAGGGACAGGGCGCAACTGAAGCTTTCTTT.